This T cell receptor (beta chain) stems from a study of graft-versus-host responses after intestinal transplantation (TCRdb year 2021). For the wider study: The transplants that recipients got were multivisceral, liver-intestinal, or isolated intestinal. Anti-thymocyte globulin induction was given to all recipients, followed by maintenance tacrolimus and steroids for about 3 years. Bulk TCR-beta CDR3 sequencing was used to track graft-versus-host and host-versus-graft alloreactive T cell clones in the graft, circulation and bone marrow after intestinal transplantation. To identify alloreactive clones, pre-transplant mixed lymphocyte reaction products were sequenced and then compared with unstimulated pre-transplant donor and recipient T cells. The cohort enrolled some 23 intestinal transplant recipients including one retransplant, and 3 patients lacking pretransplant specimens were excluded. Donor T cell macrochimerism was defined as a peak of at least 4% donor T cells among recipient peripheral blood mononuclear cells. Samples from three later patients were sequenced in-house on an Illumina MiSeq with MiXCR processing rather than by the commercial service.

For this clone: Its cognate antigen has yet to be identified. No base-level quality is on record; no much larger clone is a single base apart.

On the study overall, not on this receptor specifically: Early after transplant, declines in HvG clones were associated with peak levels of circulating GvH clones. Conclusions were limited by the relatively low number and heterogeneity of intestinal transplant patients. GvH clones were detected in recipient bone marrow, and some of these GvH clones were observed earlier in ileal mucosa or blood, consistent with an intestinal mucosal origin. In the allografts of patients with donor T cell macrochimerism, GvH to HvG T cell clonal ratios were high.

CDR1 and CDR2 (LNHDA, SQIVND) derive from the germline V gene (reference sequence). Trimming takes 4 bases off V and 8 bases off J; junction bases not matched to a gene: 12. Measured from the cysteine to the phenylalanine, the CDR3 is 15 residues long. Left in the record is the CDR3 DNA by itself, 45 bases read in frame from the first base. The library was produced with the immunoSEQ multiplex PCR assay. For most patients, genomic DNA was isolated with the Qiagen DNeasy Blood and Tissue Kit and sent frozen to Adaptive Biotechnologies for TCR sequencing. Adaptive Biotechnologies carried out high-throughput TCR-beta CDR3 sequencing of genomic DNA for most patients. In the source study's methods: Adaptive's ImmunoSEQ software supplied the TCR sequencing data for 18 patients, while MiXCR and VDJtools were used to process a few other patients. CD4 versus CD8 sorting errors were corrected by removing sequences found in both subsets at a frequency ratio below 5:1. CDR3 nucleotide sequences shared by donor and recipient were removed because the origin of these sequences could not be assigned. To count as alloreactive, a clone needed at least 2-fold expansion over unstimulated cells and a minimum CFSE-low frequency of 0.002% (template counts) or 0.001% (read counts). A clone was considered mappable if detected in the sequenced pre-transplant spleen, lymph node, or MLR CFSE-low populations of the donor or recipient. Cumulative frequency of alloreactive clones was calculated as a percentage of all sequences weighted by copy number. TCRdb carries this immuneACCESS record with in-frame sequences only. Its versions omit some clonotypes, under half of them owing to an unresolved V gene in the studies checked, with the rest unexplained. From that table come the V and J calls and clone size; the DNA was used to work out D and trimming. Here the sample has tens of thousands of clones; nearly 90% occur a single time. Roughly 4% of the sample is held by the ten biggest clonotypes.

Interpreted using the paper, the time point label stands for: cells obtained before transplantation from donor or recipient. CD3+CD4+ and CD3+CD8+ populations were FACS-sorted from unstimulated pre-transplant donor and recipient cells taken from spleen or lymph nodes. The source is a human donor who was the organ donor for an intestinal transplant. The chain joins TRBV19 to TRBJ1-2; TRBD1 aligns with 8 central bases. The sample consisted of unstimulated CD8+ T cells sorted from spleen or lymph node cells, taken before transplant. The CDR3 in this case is CASSTNQGALGGYTF. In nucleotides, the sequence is TGTGCCAGTAGTACAAACCAGGGGGCTTTAGGAGGCTACACCTTC.